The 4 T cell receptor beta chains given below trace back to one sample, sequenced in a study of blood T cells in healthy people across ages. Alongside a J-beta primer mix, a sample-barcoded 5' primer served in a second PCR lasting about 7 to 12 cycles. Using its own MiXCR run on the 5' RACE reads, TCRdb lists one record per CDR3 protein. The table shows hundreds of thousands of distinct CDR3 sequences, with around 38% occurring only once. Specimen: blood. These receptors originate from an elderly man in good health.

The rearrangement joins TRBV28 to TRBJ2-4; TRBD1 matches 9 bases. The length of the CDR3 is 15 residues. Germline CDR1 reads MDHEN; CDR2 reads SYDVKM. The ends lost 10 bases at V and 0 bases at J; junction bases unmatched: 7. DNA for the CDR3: TGTGCCAACAGAAGACAGGGGGAAGCCAAAAACATTCAGTACTTC. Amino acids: CANRRQGEAKNIQYF.

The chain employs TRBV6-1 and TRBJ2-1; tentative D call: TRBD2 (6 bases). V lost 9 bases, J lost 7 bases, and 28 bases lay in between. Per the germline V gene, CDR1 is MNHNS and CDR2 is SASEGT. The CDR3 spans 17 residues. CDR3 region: CASAKGSGQSACNEQFF. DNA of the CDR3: TGTGCCAGTGCAAAAGGAAGCGGGCAGAGTGCCTGTAATGAGCAGTTCTTC.

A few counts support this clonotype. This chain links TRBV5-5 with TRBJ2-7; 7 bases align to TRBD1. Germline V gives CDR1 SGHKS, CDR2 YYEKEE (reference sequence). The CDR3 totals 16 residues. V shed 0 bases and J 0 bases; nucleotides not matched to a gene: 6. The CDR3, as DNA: TGTGCCAGCAGCTTGGCCTTGGACAGGAGCTCCTACGAGCAGTACTTC. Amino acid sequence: CASSLALDRSSYEQYF.

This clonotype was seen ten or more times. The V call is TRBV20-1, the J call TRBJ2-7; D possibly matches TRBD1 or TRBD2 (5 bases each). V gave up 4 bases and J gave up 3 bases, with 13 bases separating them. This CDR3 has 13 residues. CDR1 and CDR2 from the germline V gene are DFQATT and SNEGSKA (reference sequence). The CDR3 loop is CSATTGRHYEQYF. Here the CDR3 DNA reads TGCAGTGCTACTACGGGACGGCACTACGAGCAGTACTTC.